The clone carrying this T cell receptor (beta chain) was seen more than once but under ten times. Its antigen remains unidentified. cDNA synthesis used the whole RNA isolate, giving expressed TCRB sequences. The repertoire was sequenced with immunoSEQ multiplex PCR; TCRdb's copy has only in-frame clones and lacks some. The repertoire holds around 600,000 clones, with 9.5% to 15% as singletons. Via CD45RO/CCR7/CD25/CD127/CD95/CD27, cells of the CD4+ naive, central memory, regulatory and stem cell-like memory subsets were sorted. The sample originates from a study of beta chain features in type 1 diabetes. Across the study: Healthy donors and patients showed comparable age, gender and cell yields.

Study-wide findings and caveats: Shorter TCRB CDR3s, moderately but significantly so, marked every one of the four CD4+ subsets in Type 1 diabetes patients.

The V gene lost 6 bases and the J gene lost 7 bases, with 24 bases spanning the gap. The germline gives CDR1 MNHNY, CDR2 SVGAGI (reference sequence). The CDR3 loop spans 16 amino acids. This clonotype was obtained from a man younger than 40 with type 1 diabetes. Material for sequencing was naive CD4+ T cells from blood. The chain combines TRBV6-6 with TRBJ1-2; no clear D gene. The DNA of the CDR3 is TGTGCCAGCAGCCCCATGGATCCCGCCAGTAGTCCTGGCTACACCTTC. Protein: CASSPMDPASSPGYTF.